The source of this TCR beta chain is a study of Ad26.COV2.S vaccination and SARS-CoV-2 variants. The assay was immunoSEQ multiplex PCR, and TCRdb's table has in-frame clones only and misses some. The data hold some 340,000 clones, with around 84% observed a single time. Germline V CDR1 and CDR2: SGHRS, YFSETQ. Trimming shortened V by 0 bases and J by 2 bases, and 15 bases separated the two germline ends. The CDR3 sequence is 18 residues long. Noted treatment: some 20 received Ad26.COV2.S at low or high dose, single or two shots; several received placebo; per-sample allocation not given. Sampling was performed 63 days after the first vaccine or placebo injection.

This receptor was taken from a person aged 18-65 years who received the Ad26.COV2.S COVID-19 vaccine or a placebo. The material was peripheral blood, obtained in a trial of Ad26.COV2.S vaccine versus placebo. The chain links TRBV5-1 to TRBJ1-6; a weak D match, TRBD1 (5 bases). The CDR3 sequence is CASSLAGGGRTYNSPLHF. The CDR3 DNA is TGCGCCAGCAGCTTGGCCGGCGGGGGTAGGACCTATAATTCACCCCTCCACTTT.